A selection of T cell receptor beta chains follows, all from one sample in a study of blood T cell repertoires in COVID-19. Sequencing used immunoSEQ multiplex PCR; TCRdb keeps in-frame clones, though not all of them. The profile covers about 120,000 clones, with about 85% appearing a single time and 11% taken by the ten largest. Sequencing used peripheral blood. The receptors come from a man older than 75 with acute or convalescent COVID-19. CDR3s include the opening cysteine and the closing phenylalanine or tryptophan. D genes are given only for firm matches. A row's size may be missing; if present it is once, few, many or a size class.

size | J | V | D | DNA | CDR3
. | TRBJ1-4 | TRBV18 | TRBD1 | TGTGCCAGCTCACCGGGACAGGGGTTGACGGAAAAACTGTTTTTT | CASSPGQGLTEKLFF
once | TRBJ2-2 | TRBV12-5 | . | TGTGCTAGTGGTTCTCGGGAGCTGTTTTTT | CASGSRELFF
. | TRBJ1-1 | TRBV6-5 | . | TGTGCCAGCAGTCGGGGGGGAATGGCCACTGAAGCTTTCTTT | CASSRGGMATEAFF
once | TRBJ2-2 | TRBV19 | . | TGTGCCAGTAGTAGGAAAACAGGGACGAACACCGGGGAGCTGTTTTTT | CASSRKTGTNTGELFF
. | TRBJ1-2 | TRBV28 | . | TGTGCCAGCAGCCCAGGGGTAGGGGCCGGCTATGGCTACACCTTC | CASSPGVGAGYGYTF
. | TRBJ2-5 | TRBV6-5 | . | TGTGCCAGCCGACCGTACCCTACAGGGGAGACCCAGTACTTC | CASRPYPTGETQYF
. | TRBJ2-6 | TRBV18 | TRBD2 | TGTGCCAGCTCACTGAGCGGGAGGGCCCGTGGGGCCAACGTCCTGACTTTC | CASSLSGRARGANVLTF
. | TRBJ2-3 | TRBV29-1 | . | TGCAGCGTCGAAAGGGGCCGTAACACAGATACGCAGTATTTT | CSVERGRNTDTQYF
. | TRBJ2-7 | TRBV5-5 | . | TGTGCCAGCAGCTTAAGGGGGTTGGTCTACGAGCAGTACTTC | CASSLRGLVYEQYF
. | TRBJ2-3 | TRBV6-6 | TRBD1 | TGTGCCAGCAGCCCCGGACAGGGGCGGACGGCAGATACGCAGTATTTT | CASSPGQGRTADTQYF
. | TRBJ2-7 | TRBV6-2/TRBV6-3 | TRBD2 | TGTGCCAGCAGTTACCCCCCAGGACTAGCGGGGGGCGCCTACGAGCAGTACTTC | CASSYPPGLAGGAYEQYF
. | TRBJ2-2 | TRBV11-2 | TRBD2 | TGTGCCAGCAGCACGGGACTAGCGGGATCGGGTAGAACCGGGGAGCTGTTTTTT | CASSTGLAGSGRTGELFF
. | TRBJ1-4 | TRBV18 | . | TGTGCCAGCTCACGGGGGGTCGCAACTAATGAAAAACTGTTTTTT | CASSRGVATNEKLFF
. | TRBJ2-1 | TRBV9 | TRBD2 | TGTGCCAGCAGCGCAACTAGCGGGGGCCCCGTTGAGCAGTTCTTC | CASSATSGGPVEQFF
. | TRBJ2-7 | TRBV20-1 | . | TGCAGTGCTAGTCGGGGGTACGAGCAGTACTTC | CSASRGYEQYF
. | TRBJ2-3 | TRBV6-5 | . | TGTGCCAGCAGTTACTCGGGGGGATTAAGCACAGATACGCAGTATTTT | CASSYSGGLSTDTQYF
once | TRBJ1-2 | TRBV10-2 | . | TGCGCCAGCAGACTCGGGACTTCTAACTATGGCTACACCTTC | CASRLGTSNYGYTF
few | TRBJ1-1 | TRBV6-1 | . | TGTGCCAGCAGTGAAGGGCCTTTAATGAACACTGAAGCTTTCTTT | CASSEGPLMNTEAFF
. | TRBJ2-3 | TRBV19 | . | TGTGCCAGTATGAGAACAGGAAACACAGATACGCAGTATTTT | CASMRTGNTDTQYF
. | TRBJ2-6 | TRBV2 | TRBD1 | TGTGCCAGCAAAAAGGGAACAGGGGTCGGGGCCAACGTCCTGACTTTC | CASKKGTGVGANVLTF
few | TRBJ2-1 | TRBV29-1 | . | TGCAGCGTGGGGGCGCCGTACAATGAGCAGTTCTTC | CSVGAPYNEQFF
once | TRBJ2-1 | TRBV10-1 | . | TGCGCCAGCAGCCGAGATCTGAGCTCCTACAATGAGCAGTTCTTC | CASSRDLSSYNEQFF
. | TRBJ1-1 | TRBV3-1/TRBV3-2 | TRBD1 | TGTGCCAGCAGCCATGACAGGGGGGAAGCTTTCTTT | CASSHDRGEAFF
. | TRBJ2-7 | TRBV6-6 | TRBD2 | TGTGCCAGCAGCAAAGCCCGGGGGGGCTACGAGCAGTACTTC | CASSKARGGYEQYF
. | TRBJ2-1 | TRBV9 | . | TGTGCCAGCAGCGTAGGCAGGGGACCCTACAATGAGCAGTTCTTC | CASSVGRGPYNEQFF
. | TRBJ2-3 | TRBV5-1 | . | TGCGCCAGCAGCTTGACTAGATGGTCTTCAGATACGCAGTATTTT | CASSLTRWSSDTQYF
. | TRBJ1-1 | TRBV7-2 | . | TGTGCCAGCAGCTTAGGGGTCTCGGGAGCTTTCTTT | CASSLGVSGAFF
. | TRBJ1-5 | TRBV7-3 | . | TGTGCCAGCAGCTTAGGGCAGGGCCAGCCCCAGCATTTT | CASSLGQGQPQHF
. | TRBJ1-5 | TRBV19 | TRBD1 | TGTGCCAGTAGTAGGACAGGTAGCAATCAGCCCCAGCATTTT | CASSRTGSNQPQHF
. | TRBJ1-2 | TRBV27 | TRBD1 | TGTGCCAGCAGCGCCGGGACAGGCAACCGTCGCGGCTATGGCTACACCTTC | CASSAGTGNRRGYGYTF
. | TRBJ1-1 | TRBV24-1 | TRBD1 | TGTGCCACCAGTGATTTTGACAGGGGTGAAGCTTTCTTT | CATSDFDRGEAFF
. | TRBJ1-2 | TRBV7-2 | TRBD1 | TGTGCCAGCAGCAACCGGGACAGCCCTTACTATGGCTACACCTTC | CASSNRDSPYYGYTF
. | TRBJ1-2 | TRBV19 | TRBD1 | TGTGCCAGTAGAGAGCCGGGACAGGGAGGGGAAGGCTACACCTTC | CASREPGQGGEGYTF
. | TRBJ2-3 | TRBV5-1 | . | TGCGCCAGCAGCTACGGGTTTGACGCAGATACGCAGTATTTT | CASSYGFDADTQYF
. | TRBJ1-4 | TRBV4-2 | . | TGTGCCAGCAGCCAATCTTACAGTGCAACTAATGAAAAACTGTTTTTT | CASSQSYSATNEKLFF
. | TRBJ1-5 | TRBV15 | . | TGTGCCACCAGAGGCGTGGGCCGCGTACCCCAGCATTTT | CATRGVGRVPQHF
. | TRBJ2-7 | TRBV9 | . | TGTGCCAGCAGCGTAGAGGGCGGGTTGGGCTCCTACGAGCAGTACTTC | CASSVEGGLGSYEQYF
. | TRBJ1-2 | TRBV12-3/TRBV12-4 | . | TGTGCCAGCAGTCAGAGCCTCCAGGGAAAGAGCACCTTC | CASSQSLQGKSTF
once | TRBJ1-1 | TRBV14 | TRBD1 | TGTGCCAGCAGCCATGAGGGCCACCGGGACAGTGAAGCTTTCTTT | CASSHEGHRDSEAFF
once | TRBJ2-7 | TRBV18 | . | TGTGCCAGCTCACCATCCGGACAGTCCTACGAGCAGTACTTC | CASSPSGQSYEQYF
. | TRBJ1-6 | TRBV9 | . | TGTGCCAGCAGCGCACGACAGGATCATAATTCACCCCTCCACTTT | CASSARQDHNSPLHF
. | TRBJ1-3 | TRBV5-1 | TRBD1 | TGCGCCAGCAGCTTGTCGGGGACAGGGTCGGGTGGAAACACCATATATTTT | CASSLSGTGSGGNTIYF
once | TRBJ1-4 | TRBV11-2 | . | TGTGCCAGCAGCTCCCGCGGGGGCCCCACTCCAACTAATGAAAAACTGTTTTTT | CASSSRGGPTPTNEKLFF
. | TRBJ2-6 | TRBV27 | . | TGTGCCAGCAGCTCCGTCGGGGCCAACGTCCTGACTTTC | CASSSVGANVLTF
. | TRBJ2-7 | TRBV9 | TRBD2 | TGTGCCAGCAGCGCTGGGACTAGCGGGACCTACGAGCAGTACTTC | CASSAGTSGTYEQYF
. | TRBJ2-2 | TRBV11-2 | TRBD1 | TGTGCCAGCAGCCCCCGGGACAGGCCGAACACCGGGGAGCTGTTTTTT | CASSPRDRPNTGELFF
. | TRBJ1-1 | TRBV18 | . | TGTGCCAGCTCACCTGTGGTGTCGGGGAACACTGAAGCTTTCTTT | CASSPVVSGNTEAFF
once | TRBJ1-2 | TRBV28 | TRBD1 | TGTGCCAGCGGGGAAAAGGGGGCTGGCTACACCTTC | CASGEKGAGYTF
once | TRBJ2-7 | TRBV30 | TRBD2 | TGTGCCTGGAGTGTAGGGCTAACTAGCGGGGCCTCCTACGAGCAGTACTTC | CAWSVGLTSGASYEQYF
. | TRBJ2-5 | TRBV2 | TRBD1 | TGTGCCAGCAGCGACAGGGTCGCCCTCCAAGAGACCCAGTACTTC | CASSDRVALQETQYF
. | TRBJ2-4 | TRBV11-2 | . | TGTGCCAGCAGCCCCAGACGGACAGAAAACATTCAGTACTTC | CASSPRRTENIQYF
. | TRBJ1-3 | TRBV28 | . | TGTGCCAGCAGGAGACAGAGCTCTGGAAACACCATATATTTT | CASRRQSSGNTIYF
. | TRBJ1-1 | TRBV12-5 | . | TGTGCTAGTGGTTTGGTACCCACGGGAGGGAAGAACACTGAAGCTTTCTTT | CASGLVPTGGKNTEAFF
. | TRBJ1-6 | TRBV27 | . | TGTGCCAGCAGTTTAGGGCAGGGGCGGAATTCACCCCTCCACTTT | CASSLGQGRNSPLHF